The 29 T cell receptor beta chains below all came from one sample that was sequenced in a study of cytomegalovirus exposure and HLA in healthy donors. The primer mix had 60 Vbeta and 13 Jbeta primers. Sequenced by immunoSEQ multiplex PCR; TCRdb stores in-frame clones only, minus some. Among some 210,000 clones listed, over 75% were seen once. Sequencing used PBMCs. The source of these receptors is a woman aged 45-60 years in good health and CMV-seropositive.

This chain links TRBV5-6 with TRBJ2-3; 9 bases map to TRBD1. Trimming took 0 bases from V and 7 from J; bases not matched to a gene: 3. This CDR3 comprises 14 residues. Germline V gives CDR1 SGHDT, CDR2 YYEEEE. The CDR3 sequence is CASSLVQGAYTQYF. CDR3 nucleotide sequence: TGTGCCAGCAGCTTGGTACAGGGGGCTTATACGCAGTATTTT.

The chain combines TRBV7-6 with TRBJ2-2; the D gene is possibly TRBD1 (5 bases). Germline V gene sequence: CDR1 SGHVS, CDR2 FNYEAQ. The CDR3 extends over 17 amino acids. Deletions cut 5 bases from V and 6 bases from J, with 22 bases between. CDR3 DNA: TGTGCCAGCAGCCTTCAAACGGTGATTGACAGCCCCGGGGAGCTGTTTTTT. It translates to CASSLQTVIDSPGELFF.

V gene TRBV5-1 combines with J gene TRBJ1-1, with TRBD1 matching over 8 bases. This CDR3 contains 14 residues. CDR1 SGHRS and CDR2 YFSETQ come from the germline V gene. The junction had 7 bases not matched to a gene; V was cut back by 4 bases and J by 5 bases. The chain's CDR3 is CASSTGGVRTEAFF. The CDR3 nucleotides read TGCGCCAGCAGCACAGGGGGGGTTCGGACTGAAGCTTTCTTT. Using reference TRBV5-1 and TRBJ1-1 for the parts outside the CDR3, the full variable domain is KAGVTQTPRYLIKTRGQQVTLSCSPISGHRSVSWYQQTPGQGLQFLFEYFSETQRNKGNFPGRFSGRQFSNSRSEMNVSTLELGDSALYLCASSTGGVRTEAFFGQGTRLTVV.

The chain employs TRBV4-1 and TRBJ1-5; D may be TRBD1 (6 bases). V was trimmed by 1 base and J by 4 bases, leaving 20 bases between them. CDR1 is MGHRA, CDR2 YSYEKL, per germline. CDR3 length equals 18 residues. The CDR3 here is CASSQGLGGQVGNQPQHF. The DNA for the CDR3 is TGCGCCAGCAGCCAAGGGCTGGGGGGGCAAGTGGGGAATCAGCCCCAGCATTTT.

V usage is TRBV10-3 and J usage is TRBJ2-7, with 14 bases identical to TRBD2. Germline V gene data show CDR1 as ENHRY and CDR2 as SYGVKD. The CDR3 runs to 16 residues. Trimming took 8 bases from V and 0 from J; bases not matched to a gene: 6. CDR3 in DNA: TGTGCCATCCGCCTAGGGACTAGCGGGGGCTCCTACGAGCAGTACTTC. It codes for CAIRLGTSGGSYEQYF.

The rearrangement joins TRBV9 to TRBJ2-2; D is unclear. The germline V gene encodes CDR1 SGDLS and CDR2 YYNGEE. V gave up 0 bases and J gave up 5 bases, with 5 bases separating them. CDR3 length: 13 amino acids. The CDR3 here is CASSVGETGELFF. Written as DNA, the CDR3 is TGTGCCAGCAGCGTAGGAGAAACCGGGGAGCTGTTTTTT.

V and J are TRBV6-5 and TRBJ1-5, with TRBD1 identical over 7 bases. The V gene end was trimmed by 6 bases and the J gene end by 7 bases; junction bases not matched to a gene: 12. The germline V gene has CDR1 MNHEY and CDR2 SVGAGI. This CDR3 contains 15 residues. The DNA of the CDR3 is TGTGCCAGCAGCGAGACAGGGAGGCTCGGACAGCCCCAGCATTTT. This translates into CASSETGRLGQPQHF.

This clone was picked up one time. This sequence joins TRBV19 and TRBJ1-5; 7 nucleotides align to TRBD1. CDR3 size: 17 residues. Germline CDR1 is LNHDA and CDR2 is SQIVND (reference sequence). V lost 4 bases to trimming and J lost 3 bases; unmatched junction nucleotides: 12. CDR3 protein: CASSTGTAETDNQPQHF. As DNA, the CDR3 is TGTGCCAGTAGTACAGGGACAGCCGAGACCGACAATCAGCCCCAGCATTTT.

The CDR3: CASRSGTSGGETQYF. The CDR3 DNA follows: TGTGCCAGCAGATCCGGGACTAGCGGGGGAGAGACCCAGTACTTC. The chain combines TRBV2 with TRBJ2-5, with TRBD2 matching 14 bases. Germline CDR1 is SNHLY and CDR2 is FYNNEI. The CDR3 has 15 amino acids. The trim removed 6 bases at V and 4 bases at J, leaving 4 bases unmatched.

This CDR3 is CASSAPPRDRGADTQYF. Here the CDR3 DNA reads TGTGCCAGCAGTGCGCCACCACGGGACAGGGGTGCAGATACGCAGTATTTT. The gene calls are TRBV6-1 and TRBJ2-3; 10 nucleotides line up with TRBD1. This CDR3 is built from 17 residues. The germline CDR1 and CDR2 sequences are MNHNS and SASEGT. V lost 4 bases, J lost 4 bases, and 11 bases stayed unmatched.

The rearrangement links TRBV15 to TRBJ1-2; 8 positions agree with TRBD1. Per germline, CDR1 LNHNV and CDR2 YYDKDF (reference sequence). Losses at the gene ends were 0 bases for V and 3 bases for J; bases not matched to a gene: 3. There are 15 residues in the CDR3. In DNA, the CDR3 is TGTGCCACCAGCAGAGATGGACAGGGAGACTATGGCTACACCTTC. Residues: CATSRDGQGDYGYTF.

The chain has TRBV7-2 and TRBJ1-2; D not certain. There are 14 residues in the CDR3. With 1 base removed from V and 4 bases from J, the gap between germline ends came to 10 bases. Looked up from germline, CDR1 is SGHTA and CDR2 is FQGNSA. In DNA, the CDR3 is TGTGCCAGCAGCTTAGGAGGCGCCTCCTATGGCTACACCTTC. Residues: CASSLGGASYGYTF.

The chain is built from TRBV7-2 and TRBJ2-5; 14 nucleotides align to TRBD2. The end of the DNA is better explained by TRBJ2-7, so the J call may be wrong. This CDR3 comprises 15 residues. In germline, CDR1 is SGHTA, CDR2 FQGNSA. As DNA, the CDR3 is TGTGCCAGCAGTCGGACTAGCGGGGGGTTCTACGAGCAGTACTTC. It is translated as CASSRTSGGFYEQYF.

This clone was counted once. The V call is TRBV7-2, the J call TRBJ1-3; tentatively, D is TRBD1 (6 bases). Between the trimmed V and J ends, which lost 4 bases and 0 bases, there was a span of 13 bases. The CDR3 is made up of 16 amino acids. Germline loops: CDR1 SGHTA, CDR2 FQGNSA. CDR3 residues: CASSSGQLYSGNTIYF. For the CDR3, the DNA is TGTGCCAGCAGCTCTGGACAGTTATACTCTGGAAACACCATATATTTT.

The V call is TRBV7-6, the J call TRBJ1-2, with a weak D call TRBD1 (5 bases). The length of the CDR3 is 15 residues. CDR1 is SGHVS and CDR2 is FNYEAQ in the germline V gene. V gave up 5 bases and J gave up 1 base, with 14 bases separating them. The CDR3 region has the DNA TGTGCCAGCAGCCCAGTGGGGAGGGGTAACTATGGCTACACCTTC. This codes for CASSPVGRGNYGYTF.

The rearrangement joins TRBV15 to TRBJ1-3, with TRBD1 as a possible D gene (5 bases). V shed 6 bases and J shed 0 bases, with 12 bases lying between them. The CDR3 loop spans 15 amino acids. The V gene's germline CDR1 is LNHNV and CDR2 YYDKDF (reference sequence). The CDR3 bases are TGTGCCACCAGTTCAGGGTTCTCCTCTGGAAACACCATATATTTT. This encodes CATSSGFSSGNTIYF.

The chain employs TRBV5-1 and TRBJ1-1; a possible D gene is TRBD1 (6 bases). The CDR3 is 15 residues long. CDR1 and CDR2 (germline): SGHRS, YFSETQ. V lost 4 bases and J lost 0, with 13 bases in between. The CDR3 DNA follows: TGCGCCAGCAGCCCGGACAGCCTGTTGAACACTGAAGCTTTCTTT. Residues: CASSPDSLLNTEAFF.

This clone appeared once. The chain recombines TRBV7-3 with TRBJ1-1; no clear D. Germline V gives CDR1 SGHTA, CDR2 FQGTGA. V was clipped by 3 bases and J by 5 bases, with 10 bases between them. The CDR3 is made up of 13 amino acids. CDR3 nucleotides: TGTGCCAGCAGCTTTTCCGCGAGGACTGAAGCTTTCTTT. Its protein is CASSFSARTEAFF.

CDR3 DNA: TGTGCCAGCAGCCTCGGGGCTAGCGGACCCTACGAGCAGTACTTC. Its protein product is CASSLGASGPYEQYF. The chain recombines TRBV7-9 with TRBJ2-7, with TRBD2 matching 7 bases. In germline, CDR1 is SEHNR, CDR2 FQNEAQ (reference sequence). The CDR3 extends over 15 amino acids. The junction had 9 bases not matched to a gene; V was cut back by 5 bases and J by 2 bases.

The V gene is TRBV5-1, the J gene TRBJ2-5; 7 positions agree with TRBD2. The CDR3 sequence is 13 residues long. Germline CDR1 SGHRS, CDR2 YFSETQ. The J segment lost 1 base and the V segment lost 6 bases, leaving 3 bases of the junction unmatched. The DNA of the CDR3 is TGCGCCAGCACCCGGGAGGCCCAAGAGACCCAGTACTTC. This encodes CASTREAQETQYF. Using reference TRBV5-1 and TRBJ2-5 for the parts outside the CDR3, the full variable domain is KAGVTQTPRYLIKTRGQQVTLSCSPISGHRSVSWYQQTPGQGLQFLFEYFSETQRNKGNFPGRFSGRQFSNSRSEMNVSTLELGDSALYLCASTREAQETQYFGPGTRLLVL.

This clone was counted a single time. Here the CDR3 DNA reads TGTGCCAGCAGTTCAGGGACAGGGTTTAGAAGAGTGACTGAAGCTTTCTTT. Amino acid sequence: CASSSGTGFRRVTEAFF. The chain carries TRBV27 and TRBJ1-1, with 9 bases that match TRBD1. This CDR3 spans 17 amino acids. The germline V gene has CDR1 MNHEY and CDR2 SMNVEV (reference sequence). V dropped 4 bases and J dropped 5; count of bases not matched to a gene: 14.

This clone has a handful of counts. The chain recombines TRBV4-2 with TRBJ1-5; a weak D match, TRBD1 (6 bases). The germline V gene has CDR1 LGHNA and CDR2 YNFKEQ. V lost 4 bases and J 6 bases, leaving 16 bases between the germline ends. This CDR3 has 15 residues. The DNA for the CDR3 is TGTGCCAGCAGCCCTAACAGGGATCTGGGTCAGCCCCAGCATTTT. Translated, it gives CASSPNRDLGQPQHF.

The rearrangement links TRBV7-2 to TRBJ1-5; tentatively, D is TRBD1 (6 bases). Trimming stripped 5 bases from V and 6 bases from J, with 14 bases between. CDR1 and CDR2 (germline): SGHTA, FQGNSA. CDR3 length: 14 amino acids. The CDR3 reads CASSLGGGGQPQHF. The CDR3 DNA reads TGTGCCAGCAGCCTGGGGGGGGGCGGTCAGCCCCAGCATTTT.

The chain has TRBV6-5 and TRBJ2-3; TRBD1 aligns across 7 bases. V lost 2 bases and J lost 0; bases outside the gene matches: 2. The V gene's germline CDR1 is MNHEY and CDR2 SVGAGI. The CDR3 contains 15 residues. CDR3 loop: CASSYRTGSTDTQYF. CDR3 sequence (DNA): TGTGCCAGCAGTTACCGGACAGGAAGCACAGATACGCAGTATTTT.

The rearrangement links TRBV30 to TRBJ1-1; the D gene is possibly TRBD1 (5 bases). From germline, CDR1 is GTSNPN and CDR2 SVGIG (reference sequence). The CDR3 runs 16 residues. V was shortened by 0 bases and J by 5 bases, with 19 bases between the two germline ends. This CDR3 reads CAWSVSPGGSHTEAFF. The CDR3 DNA is TGTGCCTGGAGTGTAAGCCCGGGGGGGTCTCATACTGAAGCTTTCTTT.

This clone was picked up one time. The rearrangement joins TRBV6-6 to TRBJ2-7; weak D call: TRBD2 (5 bases). Germline V gene sequence: CDR1 MNHNY, CDR2 SVGAGI (reference sequence). CDR3 length equals 14 residues. V dropped 6 bases and J dropped 0 bases, with 12 bases sitting between them. CDR3 sequence: CASRPPGISYEQYF. Here the CDR3 DNA reads TGTGCCAGCAGACCCCCCGGGATCTCCTACGAGCAGTACTTC.

With respect to this clone: This same CDR3 is encoded by further DNA sequences in the sample. This rearrangement joins TRBV2 to TRBJ2-5; 7 bases map to TRBD1. CDR3 length equals 12 residues. In germline, CDR1 is SNHLY, CDR2 FYNNEI. V trimming: 3 bases; J trimming: 13 bases; junction bases outside the gene matches: 8. CDR3 sequence: CASSEGTAILYF. The CDR3 DNA reads as TGTGCCAGCAGTGAGGGGACAGCCATCCTGTACTTC.

V is TRBV30 and J is TRBJ1-1; 8 bases match TRBD1. Germline trimming cut 3 bases from V and 5 bases from J; bases unmatched to any gene: 8. From germline, CDR1 is GTSNPN and CDR2 SVGIG (reference sequence). The CDR3 has 14 amino acids. The CDR3 DNA follows: TGTGCCTGGAGCCATGGGACAGGCGGGACTGAAGCTTTCTTT. Translated: CAWSHGTGGTEAFF. The complete variable domain, with remaining parts taken from reference TRBV30 and TRBJ1-1, reads SQTIHQWPATLVQPVGSPLSLECTVEGTSNPNLYWYRQAAGRGLQLLFYSVGIGQISSEVPQNLSASRPQDRQFILSSKKLLLSDSGFYLCAWSHGTGGTEAFFGQGTRLTVV.

The genes are TRBV10-3 and TRBJ2-3; maybe TRBD2 (5 bases). The CDR3 covers 12 residues. V was clipped by 4 bases and J by 3 bases, with 5 bases between them. Germline CDR1 is ENHRY and CDR2 is SYGVKD. CDR3 region: CAISGGTDTQYF. Written as DNA, the CDR3 is TGTGCCATCAGTGGAGGGACAGATACGCAGTATTTT.